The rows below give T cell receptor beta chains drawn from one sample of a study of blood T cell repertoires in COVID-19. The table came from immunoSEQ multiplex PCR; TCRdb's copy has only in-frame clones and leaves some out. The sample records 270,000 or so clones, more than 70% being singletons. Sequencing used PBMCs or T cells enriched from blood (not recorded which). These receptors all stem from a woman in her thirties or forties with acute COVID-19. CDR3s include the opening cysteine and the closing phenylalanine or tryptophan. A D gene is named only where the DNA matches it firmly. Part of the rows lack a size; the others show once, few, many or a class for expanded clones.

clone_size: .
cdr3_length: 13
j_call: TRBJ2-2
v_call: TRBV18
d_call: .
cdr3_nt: TGTGCCAGCTCCACTCCCGGGACCGGGGAGCTGTTTTTT
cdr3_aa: CASSTPGTGELFF

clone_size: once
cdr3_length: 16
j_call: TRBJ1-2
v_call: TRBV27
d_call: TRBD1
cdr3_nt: TGTGCCAGCAGTTTTCAAGGGACAGGGCGTAACTATGGCTACACCTTC
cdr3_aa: CASSFQGTGRNYGYTF

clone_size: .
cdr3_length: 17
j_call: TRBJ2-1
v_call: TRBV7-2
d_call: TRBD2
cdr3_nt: TGTGCCAGCAGCCGCGCCCTACTAGCGGGGGGGACCAATGAGCAGTTCTTC
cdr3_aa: CASSRALLAGGTNEQFF

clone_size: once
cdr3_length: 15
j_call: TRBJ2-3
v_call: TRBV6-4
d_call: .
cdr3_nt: TGTGCCAGCAGTGACAATTCGGGGTCCACAGATACGCAGTATTTT
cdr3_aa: CASSDNSGSTDTQYF

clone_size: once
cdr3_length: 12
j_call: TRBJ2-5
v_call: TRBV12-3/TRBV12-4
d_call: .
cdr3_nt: TGTGCCAGCAGTTTGTACGGGGAGACCCAGTACTTC
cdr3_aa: CASSLYGETQYF

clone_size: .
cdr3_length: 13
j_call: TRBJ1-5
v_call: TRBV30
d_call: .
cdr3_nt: TGTGCCTGGAGTCCCTTGTCCAATCAGCCCCAGCATTTT
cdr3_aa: CAWSPLSNQPQHF

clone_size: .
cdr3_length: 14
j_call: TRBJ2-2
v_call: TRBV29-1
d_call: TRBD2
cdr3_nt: TGCAGCGTTGATACGGGACTAGCTTCCGGGGAGCTGTTTTTT
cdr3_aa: CSVDTGLASGELFF

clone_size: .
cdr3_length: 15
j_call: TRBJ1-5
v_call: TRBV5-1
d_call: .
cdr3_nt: TGCGCCAGCAGCTTGGCCGGGCGCGAGGGTCAGCCCCAGCATTTT
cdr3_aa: CASSLAGREGQPQHF

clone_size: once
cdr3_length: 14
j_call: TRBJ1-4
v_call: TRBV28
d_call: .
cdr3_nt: TGTGCCAGCAGTTTATCGGGGGGTAATGAAAAACTGTTTTTT
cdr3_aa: CASSLSGGNEKLFF

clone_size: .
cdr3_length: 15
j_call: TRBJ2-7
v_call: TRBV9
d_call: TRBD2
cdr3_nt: TGTGCCAGCAGCGTTAAAAGCGGGGGGCAATACGAGCAGTACTTC
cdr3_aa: CASSVKSGGQYEQYF

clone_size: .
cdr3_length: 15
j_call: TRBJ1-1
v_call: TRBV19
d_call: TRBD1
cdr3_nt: TGTGCCAGTAGTATAATACAGGGGGGGAACACTGAAGCTTTCTTT
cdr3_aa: CASSIIQGGNTEAFF

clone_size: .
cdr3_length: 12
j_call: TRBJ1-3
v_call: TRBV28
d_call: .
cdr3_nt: TGTGCCAGCCAAACAGGTTGGAACACCATATATTTT
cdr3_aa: CASQTGWNTIYF

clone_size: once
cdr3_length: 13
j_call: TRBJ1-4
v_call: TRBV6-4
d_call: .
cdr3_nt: TGTGCCAGCAGGGGGGCCGCGAGTGAAAAACTGTTTTTT
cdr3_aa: CASRGAASEKLFF

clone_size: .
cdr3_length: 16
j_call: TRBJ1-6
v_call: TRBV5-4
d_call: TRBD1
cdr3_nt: TGTGCCAGCAGCTTGTTTGGGGGACAGTATAATTCACCCCTCCACTTT
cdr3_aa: CASSLFGGQYNSPLHF

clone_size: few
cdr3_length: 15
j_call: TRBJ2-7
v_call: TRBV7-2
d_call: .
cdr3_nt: TGTGCCAGCAGCCCCACTCAGGGTCACTCCTACGAGCAGTACTTC
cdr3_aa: CASSPTQGHSYEQYF

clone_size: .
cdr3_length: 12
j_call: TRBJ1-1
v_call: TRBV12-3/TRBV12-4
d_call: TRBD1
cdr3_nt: TGTGCCAGCAGTTTTGAAGGGGGCAGTCATTTCTTT
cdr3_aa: CASSFEGGSHFF

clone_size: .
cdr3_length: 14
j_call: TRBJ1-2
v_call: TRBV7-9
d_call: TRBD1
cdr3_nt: TGTGCCAGCACCCGAGACAGGGTGAACTATGGCTACACCTTC
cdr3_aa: CASTRDRVNYGYTF

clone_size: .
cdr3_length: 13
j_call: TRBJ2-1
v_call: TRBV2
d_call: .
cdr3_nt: TGTGCCAGCAGTGAAGCGCTCCAGGTTTCGCAGTTCTTC
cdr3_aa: CASSEALQVSQFF

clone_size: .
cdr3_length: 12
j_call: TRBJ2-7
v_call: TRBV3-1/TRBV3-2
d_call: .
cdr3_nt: TGTGCCAGCAGCCGGGCAGGTTACGAGCAGTACTTC
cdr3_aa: CASSRAGYEQYF

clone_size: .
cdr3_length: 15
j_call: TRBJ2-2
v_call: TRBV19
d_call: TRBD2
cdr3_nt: TGTGCCACTCGTCCGGGGGGAGGGCGTGCCGGGGAGCTGTTTTTT
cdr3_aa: CATRPGGGRAGELFF

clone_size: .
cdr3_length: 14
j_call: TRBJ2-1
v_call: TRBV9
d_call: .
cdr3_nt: TGTGCCAGCAGCTCCCGGACAGATCACAATGAGCAGTTCTTC
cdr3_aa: CASSSRTDHNEQFF

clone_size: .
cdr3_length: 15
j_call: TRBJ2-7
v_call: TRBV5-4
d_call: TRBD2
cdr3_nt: TGTGCCAGCAGCCCGCAACTAGCGGGAGCAACCGAGCAGTACTTC
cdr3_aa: CASSPQLAGATEQYF

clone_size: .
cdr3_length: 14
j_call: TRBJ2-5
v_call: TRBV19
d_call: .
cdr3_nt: TGTGCCAGTAGTCCGCCCGGGACAAGTGAGACCCAGTACTTC
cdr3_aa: CASSPPGTSETQYF

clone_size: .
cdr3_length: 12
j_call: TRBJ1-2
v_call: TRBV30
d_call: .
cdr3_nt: TGTGCCTGGAGTAAACAGAACTATGGCTACACCTTC
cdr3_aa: CAWSKQNYGYTF

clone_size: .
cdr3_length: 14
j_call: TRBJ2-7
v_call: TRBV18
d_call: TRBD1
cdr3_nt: TGTGCCAGCTCACCGGGGACAGGCGCTTACGAGCAGTACTTC
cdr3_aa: CASSPGTGAYEQYF

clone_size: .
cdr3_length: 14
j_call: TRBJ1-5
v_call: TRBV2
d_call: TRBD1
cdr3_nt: TGTGCCAGCAGTGAGACAGGGGGGATCAGCCCCCAGCATTTT
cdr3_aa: CASSETGGISPQHF

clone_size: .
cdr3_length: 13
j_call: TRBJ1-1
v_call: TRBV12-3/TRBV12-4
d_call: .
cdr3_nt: TGTGCCAGCAGTTTTAACGGGGAGACTGAAGCTTTCTTT
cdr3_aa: CASSFNGETEAFF

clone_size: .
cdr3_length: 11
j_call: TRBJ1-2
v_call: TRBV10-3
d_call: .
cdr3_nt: TGTGCCACCGAAGGGGGCTATGGCTACACCTTC
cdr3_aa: CATEGGYGYTF

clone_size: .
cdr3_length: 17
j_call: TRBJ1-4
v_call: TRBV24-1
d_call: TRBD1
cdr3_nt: TGTGCCACCAGTGACACACGAAGCCGGGACAGTGGTGAAAAACTGTTTTTT
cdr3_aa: CATSDTRSRDSGEKLFF

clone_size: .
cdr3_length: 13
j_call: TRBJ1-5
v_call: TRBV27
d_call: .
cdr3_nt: TGTGCCAGCAGACTGGCGGGCAATCAGCCCCAGCATTTT
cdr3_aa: CASRLAGNQPQHF

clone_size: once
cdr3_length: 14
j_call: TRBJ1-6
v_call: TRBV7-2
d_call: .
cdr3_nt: TGTGCCAGCAGCTTAGGACGGGGGGGGAAACCCCTCCACTTT
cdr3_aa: CASSLGRGGKPLHF

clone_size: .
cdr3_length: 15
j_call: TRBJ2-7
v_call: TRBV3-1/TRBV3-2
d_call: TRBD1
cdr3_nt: TGTGCCAGCAGTCTTTTAGGACAGGGGTCCCACGAGCAGTACTTC
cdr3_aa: CASSLLGQGSHEQYF

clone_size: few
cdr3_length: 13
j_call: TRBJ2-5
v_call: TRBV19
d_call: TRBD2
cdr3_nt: TGTGCCAGTAGTATACGGGGGGAAGAGACCCAGTACTTC
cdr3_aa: CASSIRGEETQYF

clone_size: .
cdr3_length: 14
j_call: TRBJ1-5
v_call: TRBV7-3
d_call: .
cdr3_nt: TGTGCCAGCAGCCCAGGGTTTAGCAATCAGCCCCAGCATTTT
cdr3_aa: CASSPGFSNQPQHF

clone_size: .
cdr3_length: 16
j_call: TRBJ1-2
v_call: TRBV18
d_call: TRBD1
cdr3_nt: TGTGCCAGCTCACCGGGAACGACAGGGTTCAACTCGGGCTACACCTTC
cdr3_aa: CASSPGTTGFNSGYTF

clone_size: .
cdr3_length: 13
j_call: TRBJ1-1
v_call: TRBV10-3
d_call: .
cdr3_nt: TGTGCCATCAGTGTCGGATCAGGGCCTGAAGCTTTCTTT
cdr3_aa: CAISVGSGPEAFF

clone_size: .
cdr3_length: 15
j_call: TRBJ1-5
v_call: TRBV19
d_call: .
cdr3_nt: TGTGCCAGTAGTATAGTACAGGCGGGAAATCAGCCCCAGCATTTT
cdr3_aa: CASSIVQAGNQPQHF

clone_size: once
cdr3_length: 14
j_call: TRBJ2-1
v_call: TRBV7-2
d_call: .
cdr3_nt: TGTGCCAGCAGCTTAGGGGCCATCTACAATGAGCAGTTCTTC
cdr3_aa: CASSLGAIYNEQFF

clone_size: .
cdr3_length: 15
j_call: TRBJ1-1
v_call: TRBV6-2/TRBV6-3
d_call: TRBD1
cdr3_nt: TGTGCCAGCAGTAGTAACAGGGGTATCGTCACTGAAGCTTTCTTT
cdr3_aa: CASSSNRGIVTEAFF

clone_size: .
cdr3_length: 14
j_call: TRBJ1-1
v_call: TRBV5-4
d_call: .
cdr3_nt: TGTGCCAGCAGCTCCCCGGTCGAGGTCACTGAAGCTTTCTTT
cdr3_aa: CASSSPVEVTEAFF

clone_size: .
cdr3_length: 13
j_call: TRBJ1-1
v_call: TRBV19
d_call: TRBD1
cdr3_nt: TGTGCCAGTATGACAGGGACCCACACTGAAGCTTTCTTT
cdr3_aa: CASMTGTHTEAFF